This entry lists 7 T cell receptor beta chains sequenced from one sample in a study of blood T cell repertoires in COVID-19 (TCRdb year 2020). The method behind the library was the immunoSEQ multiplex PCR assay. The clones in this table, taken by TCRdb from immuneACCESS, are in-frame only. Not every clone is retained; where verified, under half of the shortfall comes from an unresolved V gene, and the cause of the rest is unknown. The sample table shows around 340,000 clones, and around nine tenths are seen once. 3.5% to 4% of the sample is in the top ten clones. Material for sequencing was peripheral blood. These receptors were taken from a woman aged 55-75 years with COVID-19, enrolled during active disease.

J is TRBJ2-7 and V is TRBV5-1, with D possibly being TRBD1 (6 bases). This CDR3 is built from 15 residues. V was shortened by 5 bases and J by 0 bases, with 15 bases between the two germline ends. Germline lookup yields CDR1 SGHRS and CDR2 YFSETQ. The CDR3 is CASSEDRSSSYEQYF. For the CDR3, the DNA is TGCGCCAGCAGTGAAGACAGGTCGAGCTCCTACGAGCAGTACTTC.

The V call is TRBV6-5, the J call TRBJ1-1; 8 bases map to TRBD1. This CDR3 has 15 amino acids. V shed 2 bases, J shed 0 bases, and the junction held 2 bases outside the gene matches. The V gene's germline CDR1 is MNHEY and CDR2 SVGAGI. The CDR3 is CASSYHRGLNTEAFF. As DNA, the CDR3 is TGTGCCAGCAGTTACCACAGGGGGTTGAACACTGAAGCTTTCTTT.

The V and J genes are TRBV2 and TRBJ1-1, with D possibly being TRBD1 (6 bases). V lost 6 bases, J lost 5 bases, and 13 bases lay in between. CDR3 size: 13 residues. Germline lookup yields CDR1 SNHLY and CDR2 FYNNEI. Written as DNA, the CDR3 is TGTGCCAGCAGGGTACAGGGAGGGACTGAAGCTTTCTTT. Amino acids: CASRVQGGTEAFF.

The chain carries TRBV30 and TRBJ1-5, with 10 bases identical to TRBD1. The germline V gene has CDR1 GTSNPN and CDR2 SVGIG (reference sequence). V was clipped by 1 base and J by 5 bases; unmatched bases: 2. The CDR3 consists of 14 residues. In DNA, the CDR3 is TGTGCCTGGAGTGGGGACAGGGGACATCAGCCCCAGCATTTT. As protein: CAWSGDRGHQPQHF. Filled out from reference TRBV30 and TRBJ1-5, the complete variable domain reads SQTIHQWPATLVQPVGSPLSLECTVEGTSNPNLYWYRQAAGRGLQLLFYSVGIGQISSEVPQNLSASRPQDRQFILSSKKLLLSDSGFYLCAWSGDRGHQPQHFGDGTRLSIL.

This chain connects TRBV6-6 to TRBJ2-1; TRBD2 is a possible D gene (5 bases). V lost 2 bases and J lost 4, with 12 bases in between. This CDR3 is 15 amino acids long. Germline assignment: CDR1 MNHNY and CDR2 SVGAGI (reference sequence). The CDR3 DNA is TGTGCCAGCAGTTACCCCGTCGGGGTATACAATGAGCAGTTCTTC. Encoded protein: CASSYPVGVYNEQFF.

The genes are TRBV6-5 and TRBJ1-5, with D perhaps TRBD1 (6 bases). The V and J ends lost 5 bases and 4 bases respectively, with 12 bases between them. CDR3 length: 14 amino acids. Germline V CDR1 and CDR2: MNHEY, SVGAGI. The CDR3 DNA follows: TGTGCCAGCAGTCCCGGACAGACTAATCAGCCCCAGCATTTT. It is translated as CASSPGQTNQPQHF.

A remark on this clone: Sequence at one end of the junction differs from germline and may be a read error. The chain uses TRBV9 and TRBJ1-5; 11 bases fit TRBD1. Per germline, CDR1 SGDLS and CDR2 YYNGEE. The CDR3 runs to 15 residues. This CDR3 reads CASSVLRTGGYRRYF. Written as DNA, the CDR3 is TGTGCCAGCAGCGTTCTCCGGACAGGGGGCTATCGGCGCTATTTT.